This T cell receptor (beta chain) was captured in a study of blood T cell repertoires in COVID-19. The wider study: Samples of COVID-19 (acute and convalescent) were obtained from the United States, Italy and Spain.

The trim removed 6 bases at V and 9 bases at J, leaving 15 bases unmatched. The CDR3 extends over 15 amino acids. CDR1 and CDR2 (germline): MNHEY, SVGAGI. Here immunoSEQ multiplex PCR was the method, and the copy in TCRdb shows in-frame clones only, minus some. The sample has 250,000 to 400,000 clones; 88% are singletons. The clonotype originates from a woman aged 25 to 39 with COVID-19, enrolled during active disease. The sequenced sample was peripheral blood. V is TRBV6-5 and J is TRBJ2-5; TRBD2 agrees at 8 bases. The CDR3 nucleotides are TGTGCCAGCAGGCTTAAACCGGGACTAGGTTTCCCCCAGTACTTC. Protein sequence: CASRLKPGLGFPQYF.